This T cell receptor beta chain derives from a study of vaccination and CD4 T cells after COVID-19. Study observations and caveats: For convalescent patients, a median around 90% of reactive clones surfaced exclusively after vaccination.

Points on this clonotype: The antigen is unknown.

Sequencing of the DNA from cultured CD4+ T cells was carried out with the Oncomine TCR Beta short-read assay. It was from cultured CD4+ T cells that genomic DNA was extracted. TCRdb re-derived calls from the PCR reads in MiXCR, one entry per CDR3 protein. This sample carries 10,000 to 15,000 distinct CDR3 sequences, about 74% of them seen once, and the ten largest clones take roughly 8.2%. This sample's treatment: approximately 10-day PBMC culture with coronavirus spike peptide pools or control peptides (ViraFEST assay). This receptor was taken from a human donor who received a COVID-19 vaccine. The specimen comprised CD4+ T cells from blood, cultured in vitro, sampled after SARS-CoV-2 vaccination.

CDR3 in DNA: TGTGCCTGGACCAACAGGGGGGGGTACGAGCAGTACTTC. This translates into CAWTNRGGYEQYF. The chain carries TRBV30 and TRBJ2-7, with D perhaps TRBD1 (8 bases). CDR3 length: 13 residues. The germline CDR1 and CDR2 sequences are GTSNPN and SVGIG (reference sequence). V gave up 4 bases and J gave up 4 bases, with 14 bases separating them. The entire variable domain, with the rest obtained from reference TRBV30 and TRBJ2-7, is as follows: SQTIHQWPATLVQPVGSPLSLECTVEGTSNPNLYWYRQAAGRGLQLLFYSVGIGQISSEVPQNLSASRPQDRQFILSSKKLLLSDSGFYLCAWTNRGGYEQYFGPGTRLTVT.